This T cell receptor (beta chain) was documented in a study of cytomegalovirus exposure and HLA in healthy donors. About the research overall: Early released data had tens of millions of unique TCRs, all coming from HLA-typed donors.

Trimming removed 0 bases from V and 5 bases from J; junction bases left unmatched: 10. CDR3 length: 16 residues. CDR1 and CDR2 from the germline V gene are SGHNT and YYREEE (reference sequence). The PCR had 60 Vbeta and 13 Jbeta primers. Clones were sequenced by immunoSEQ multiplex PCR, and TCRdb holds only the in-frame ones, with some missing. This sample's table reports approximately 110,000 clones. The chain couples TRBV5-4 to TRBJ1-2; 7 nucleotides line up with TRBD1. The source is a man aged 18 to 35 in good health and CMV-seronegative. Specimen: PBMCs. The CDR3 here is CASSLAGGGGGYGYTF. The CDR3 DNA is TGTGCCAGCAGCTTGGCCGGTGGAGGGGGCGGGTATGGCTACACCTTC.